This TCR beta chain was identified during a study of blood T cells in healthy people across ages. The CDR3 sequence is 14 residues long. Germline CDR1 and CDR2: SGHTA and FQGTGA. The V gene lost 6 bases and the J gene lost 0 bases, with 11 bases spanning the gap. Sample-barcoded 5' priming and a J-beta primer mix drove a second PCR of roughly 7 to 11 cycles. Each CDR3 protein is one row after TCRdb ran MiXCR on the 5' RACE reads. The table records 550,000 to 700,000 distinct CDR3 sequences, 27% of them present only once. Specimen: blood. V usage is TRBV7-3 and J usage is TRBJ1-2; TRBD1 might be the D (6 bases). The receptor was isolated from a woman aged 70-85 years in good health. CDR3 sequence reads: CASSSQGSNYGYTF. The CDR3 region has the DNA TGTGCCAGCAGTTCACAGGGATCTAACTATGGCTACACCTTC.